The sequence of this T cell receptor (beta chain) was determined in a study of T cell changes during pregnancy in multiple sclerosis (dated by TCRdb to about 2019). General notes on the study: The study examined how the T cell repertoire changed over the course of pregnancy in women with multiple sclerosis.

The library was obtained by the immunoSEQ multiplex PCR assay. Not all clones reach the TCRdb copy of this immuneACCESS table, which keeps in-frame sequences only. Checked studies attribute under half of the gap to unresolved V genes and leave the rest unexplained. This sample holds under 40,000 clones; roughly 90% were observed only once. The ten largest account for under 0.5% of the sample. Inclusive of the bounding cysteine and phenylalanine, the CDR3 is 16 residues long. The entry retains the CDR3 DNA only, 48 bases that are in frame from base 1. Via the germline V gene, CDR1 is LGHNA and CDR2 YNFKEQ. V is pared back by 1 base and J by 2 bases, with 13 bases lying between the germline termini. With respect to this clone: What this receptor recognizes is not known. Per-nucleotide qualities are absent, and no much larger clonotype sits a single base away.

The receptor chain draws on TRBV4-2 and TRBJ2-3; D gene: possibly TRBD2, on 6 matching bases. The sequence came from a female donor with multiple sclerosis, enrolled in a pregnancy study. This specimen was CD4+ T cells from peripheral blood mononuclear cells, taken in the second trimester of pregnancy. The CDR3 protein is CASSQGPGLNTDTQYF. In nucleotides, the sequence is TGTGCCAGCAGCCAAGGCCCGGGACTTAACACAGATACGCAGTATTTT.